This TCR beta chain was sequenced for a study of PD-1 blockade in mismatch repair-deficient tumors. Study conclusions and caveats: Tumor-resident clones, often absent from pretreatment blood, expanded after pembrolizumab and then contracted.

Mismatch repair deficiency was confirmed in all patients, by PCR or immunohistochemistry. A few pembrolizumab responders had their TCRs sequenced. Measured with immunoSEQ multiplex PCR; TCRdb has only the in-frame clones, and not every one. Seen here are around 100,000 clones, 70% to 80% observed once, and the top ten hold roughly 4.8%. Germline V lookup: CDR1 SGHRS, CDR2 YFSETQ. The CDR3 extends over 14 amino acids. J lost 6 bases, V lost 2 bases, and 5 bases had no gene match. This clone was detected only a few times. The target antigen is unknown. The sequence was collected from an adult with mismatch repair-deficient cancer. The chain uses TRBV5-1 and TRBJ2-7; TRBD1 agrees at 10 bases. The source material was peripheral blood, sampled 60 weeks after starting pembrolizumab. The CDR3 DNA reads as TGCGCCAGCAGCTTAGGGGACAGGGGCTCCGAGCAGTACTTC. This codes for CASSLGDRGSEQYF.